The source of this T cell receptor (beta chain) is a study of T cell repertoires in cytomegalovirus infection. At the level of the study: CMV epitopes, recently identified HLA-C-restricted and well-studied HLA-B-restricted, were used. Public TCR beta signature analysis indicated the presence of both CMV infection and matching HLA type.

TCRdb reanalysed the reads using MiXCR and keeps one entry per CDR3 protein. Of some 900,000 distinct CDR3 sequences detected, approximately 32% appear once; the ten largest clones hold 9.5% to 15%. Only one count was recorded for this clonotype. Its antigen is not identified. The CDR3 contains 11 residues. The V gene's germline CDR1 is MNHEY and CDR2 SVGAGI. The V gene lost 8 bases and the J gene lost 10 bases, with 9 bases spanning the gap. Regarding the study as a whole: Pooled public TCR beta family frequency picked out CMV carriers with the relevant HLA. The ex vivo response showed dominance by HLA-C-restricted CMV-specific TCR beta clonotypes.

The sequenced sample was cultured CD8+ T cells from PBMCs, obtained from culture after CMV antigen stimulation. The chain combines TRBV6-5 with TRBJ1-6, with D possibly matching TRBD1 (6 bases). This receptor was obtained from a human donor in good health (CMV status not recorded). Some clones in this sample may be carry-over from other donors' samples. The CDR3 protein is CASGDNSPLHF. The CDR3 nucleotides read TGTGCCAGCGGGGACAACTCACCCCTCCACTTT.